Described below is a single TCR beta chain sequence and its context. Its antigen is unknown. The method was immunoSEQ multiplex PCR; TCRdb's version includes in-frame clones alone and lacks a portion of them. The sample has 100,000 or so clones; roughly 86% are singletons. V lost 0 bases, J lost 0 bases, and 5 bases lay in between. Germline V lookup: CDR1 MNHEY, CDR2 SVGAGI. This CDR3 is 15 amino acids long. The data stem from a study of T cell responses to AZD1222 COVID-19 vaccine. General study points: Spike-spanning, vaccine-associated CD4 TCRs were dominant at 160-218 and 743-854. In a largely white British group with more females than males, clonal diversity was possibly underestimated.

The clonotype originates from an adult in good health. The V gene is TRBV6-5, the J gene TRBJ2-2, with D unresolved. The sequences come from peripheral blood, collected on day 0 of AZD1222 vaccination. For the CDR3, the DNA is TGTGCCAGCAGTTACTCGCAGGCGAACACCGGGGAGCTGTTTTTT. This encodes CASSYSQANTGELFF.